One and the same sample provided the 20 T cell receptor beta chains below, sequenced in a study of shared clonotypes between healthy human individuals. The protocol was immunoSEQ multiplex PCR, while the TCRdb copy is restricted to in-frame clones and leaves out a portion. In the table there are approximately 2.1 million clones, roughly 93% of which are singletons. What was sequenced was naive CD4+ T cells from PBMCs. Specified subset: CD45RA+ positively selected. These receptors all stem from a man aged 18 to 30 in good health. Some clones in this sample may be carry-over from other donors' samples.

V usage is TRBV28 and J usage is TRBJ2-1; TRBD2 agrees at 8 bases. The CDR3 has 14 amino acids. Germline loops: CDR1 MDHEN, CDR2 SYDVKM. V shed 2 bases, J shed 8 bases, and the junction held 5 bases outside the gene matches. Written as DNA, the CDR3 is TGTGCCAGCAGTTTAACGGCGGGAGGACATGAGCAGTTCTTC. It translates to CASSLTAGGHEQFF. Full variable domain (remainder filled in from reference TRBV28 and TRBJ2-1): DVKVTQSSRYLVKRTGEKVFLECVQDMDHENMFWYRQDPGLGLRLIYFSYDVKMKEKGDIPEGYSVSREKKERFSLILESASTNQTSMYLCASSLTAGGHEQFFGPGTRLTVL.

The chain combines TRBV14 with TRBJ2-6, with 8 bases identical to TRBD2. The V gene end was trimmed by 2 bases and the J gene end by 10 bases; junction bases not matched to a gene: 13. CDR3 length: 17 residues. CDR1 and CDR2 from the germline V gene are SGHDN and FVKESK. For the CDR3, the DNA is TGTGCCAGCAGCCAATTGTCCGGACTAGCCCCTATTAACGTCCTGACTTTC. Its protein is CASSQLSGLAPINVLTF.

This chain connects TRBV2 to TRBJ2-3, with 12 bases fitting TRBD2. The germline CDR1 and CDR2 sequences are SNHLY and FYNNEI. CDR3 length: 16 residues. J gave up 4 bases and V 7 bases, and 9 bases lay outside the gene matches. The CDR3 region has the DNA TGTGCCAGCACCAAAGGCCTAGCGGGAGGGGCAGATACGCAGTATTTT. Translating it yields CASTKGLAGGADTQYF.

The CDR3 loop is CASSGYLNTEAFF. CDR3 nucleotide sequence: TGTGCCAGCAGTGGTTATTTGAACACTGAAGCTTTCTTT. This chain uses TRBV6-1 with TRBJ1-1; no definite D call. The V and J ends lost 4 bases and 0 bases respectively, with 6 bases between them. Germline V gives CDR1 MNHNS, CDR2 SASEGT. CDR3 length equals 13 residues.

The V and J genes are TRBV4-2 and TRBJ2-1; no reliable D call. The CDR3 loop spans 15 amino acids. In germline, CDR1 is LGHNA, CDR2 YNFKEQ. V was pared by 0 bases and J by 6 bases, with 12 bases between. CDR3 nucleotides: TGTGCCAGCAGCCAAGAAAAGATGCCCCTCAATGAGCAGTTCTTC. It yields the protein CASSQEKMPLNEQFF.

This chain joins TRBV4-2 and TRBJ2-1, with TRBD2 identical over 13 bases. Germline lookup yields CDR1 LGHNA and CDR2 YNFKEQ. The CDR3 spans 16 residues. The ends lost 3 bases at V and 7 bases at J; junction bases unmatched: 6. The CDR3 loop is CASSQLLAGGRNEQFF. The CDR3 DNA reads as TGTGCCAGCAGCCAGCTACTAGCGGGAGGGCGGAATGAGCAGTTCTTC.

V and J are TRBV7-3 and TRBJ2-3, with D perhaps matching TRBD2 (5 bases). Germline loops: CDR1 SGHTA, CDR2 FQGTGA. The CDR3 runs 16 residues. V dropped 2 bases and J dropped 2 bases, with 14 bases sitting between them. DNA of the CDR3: TGTGCCAGCAGCTTAGAACTAGTGCTCTCCACAGATACGCAGTATTTT. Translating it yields CASSLELVLSTDTQYF.

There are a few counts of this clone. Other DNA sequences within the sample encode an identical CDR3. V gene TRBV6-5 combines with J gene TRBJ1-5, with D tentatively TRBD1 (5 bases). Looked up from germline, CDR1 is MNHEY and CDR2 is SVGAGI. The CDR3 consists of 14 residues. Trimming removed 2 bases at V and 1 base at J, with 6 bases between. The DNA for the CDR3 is TGTGCCAGCAGTTACCGGGACAGCAATCAGCCCCAGCATTTT. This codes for CASSYRDSNQPQHF.

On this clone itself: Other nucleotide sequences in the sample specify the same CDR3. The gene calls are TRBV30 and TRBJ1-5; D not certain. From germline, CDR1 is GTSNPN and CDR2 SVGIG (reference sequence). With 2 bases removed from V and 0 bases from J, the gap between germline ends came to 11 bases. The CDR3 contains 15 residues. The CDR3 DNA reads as TGTGCCTGGAGTCCCGGAACCAATAGCAATCAGCCCCAGCATTTT. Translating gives CAWSPGTNSNQPQHF. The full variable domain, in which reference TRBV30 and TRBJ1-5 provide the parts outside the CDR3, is SQTIHQWPATLVQPVGSPLSLECTVEGTSNPNLYWYRQAAGRGLQLLFYSVGIGQISSEVPQNLSASRPQDRQFILSSKKLLLSDSGFYLCAWSPGTNSNQPQHFGDGTRLSIL.

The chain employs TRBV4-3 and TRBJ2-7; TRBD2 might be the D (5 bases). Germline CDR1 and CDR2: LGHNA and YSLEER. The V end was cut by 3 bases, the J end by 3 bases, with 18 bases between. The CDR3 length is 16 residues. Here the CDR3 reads CASSQLGSGSYYEQYF. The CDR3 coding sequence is TGCGCCAGCAGCCAGTTAGGATCGGGATCTTACTACGAGCAGTACTTC.

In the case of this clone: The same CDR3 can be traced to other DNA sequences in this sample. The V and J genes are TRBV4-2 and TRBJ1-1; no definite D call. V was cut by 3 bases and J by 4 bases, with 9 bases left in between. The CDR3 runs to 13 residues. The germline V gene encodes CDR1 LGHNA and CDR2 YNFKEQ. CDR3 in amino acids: CASSQVGGTEAFF. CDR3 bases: TGTGCCAGCAGCCAGGTAGGAGGCACTGAAGCTTTCTTT.

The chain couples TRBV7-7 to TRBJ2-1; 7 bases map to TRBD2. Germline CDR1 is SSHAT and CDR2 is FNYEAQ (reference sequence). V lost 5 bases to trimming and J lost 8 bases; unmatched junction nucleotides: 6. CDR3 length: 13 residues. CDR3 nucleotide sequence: TGTGCCAGCAGCGGGGGAGGGCCACATGAGCAGTTCTTC. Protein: CASSGGGPHEQFF.

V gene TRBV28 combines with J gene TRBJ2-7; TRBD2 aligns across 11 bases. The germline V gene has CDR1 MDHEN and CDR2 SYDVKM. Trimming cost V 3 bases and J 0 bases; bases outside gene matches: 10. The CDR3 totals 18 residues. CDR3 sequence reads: CASSLSGLAGPTSYEQYF. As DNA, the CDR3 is TGTGCCAGCAGTTTGTCCGGACTAGCGGGCCCGACCTCCTACGAGCAGTACTTC.

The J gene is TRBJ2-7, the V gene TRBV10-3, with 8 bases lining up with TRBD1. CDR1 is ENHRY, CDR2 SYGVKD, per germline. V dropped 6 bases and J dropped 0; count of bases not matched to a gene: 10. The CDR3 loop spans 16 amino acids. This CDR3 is CAISDLRGRLSYEQYF. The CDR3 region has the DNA TGTGCCATCAGCGACCTCAGGGGGCGCCTCTCCTACGAGCAGTACTTC.

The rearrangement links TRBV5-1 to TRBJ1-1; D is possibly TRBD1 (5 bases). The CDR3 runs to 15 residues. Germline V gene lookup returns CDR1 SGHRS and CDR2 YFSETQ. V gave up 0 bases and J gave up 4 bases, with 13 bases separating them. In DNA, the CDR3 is TGCGCCAGCAGCTTGGCTCCCCAGGGTCCCACTGAAGCTTTCTTT. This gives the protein CASSLAPQGPTEAFF. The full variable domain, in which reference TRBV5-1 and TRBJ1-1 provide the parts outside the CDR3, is KAGVTQTPRYLIKTRGQQVTLSCSPISGHRSVSWYQQTPGQGLQFLFEYFSETQRNKGNFPGRFSGRQFSNSRSEMNVSTLELGDSALYLCASSLAPQGPTEAFFGQGTRLTVV.

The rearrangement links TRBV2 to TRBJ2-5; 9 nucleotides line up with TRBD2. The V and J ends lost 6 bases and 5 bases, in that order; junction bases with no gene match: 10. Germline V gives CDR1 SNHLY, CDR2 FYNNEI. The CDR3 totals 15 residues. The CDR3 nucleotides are TGTGCCAGCAGCCAATCTAGCGGGACGTGGGAGACCCAGTACTTC. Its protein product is CASSQSSGTWETQYF.

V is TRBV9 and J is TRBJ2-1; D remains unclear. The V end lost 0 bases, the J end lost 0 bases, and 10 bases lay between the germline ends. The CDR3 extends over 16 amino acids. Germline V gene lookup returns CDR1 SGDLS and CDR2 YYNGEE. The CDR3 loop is CASSVGDGPSYNEQFF. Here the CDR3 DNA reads TGTGCCAGCAGCGTAGGAGACGGGCCCTCCTACAATGAGCAGTTCTTC.

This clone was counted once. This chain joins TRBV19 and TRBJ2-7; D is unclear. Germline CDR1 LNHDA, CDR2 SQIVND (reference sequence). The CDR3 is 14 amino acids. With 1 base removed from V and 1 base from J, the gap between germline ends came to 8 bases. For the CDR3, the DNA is TGTGCCAGTAGTATAGGGGAAAGTTCCTACGAGCAGTACTTC. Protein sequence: CASSIGESSYEQYF. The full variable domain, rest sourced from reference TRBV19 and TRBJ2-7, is DGGITQSPKYLFRKEGQNVTLSCEQNLNHDAMYWYRQDPGQGLRLIYYSQIVNDFQKGDIAEGYSVSREKKESFPLTVTSAQKNPTAFYLCASSIGESSYEQYFGPGTRLTVT.

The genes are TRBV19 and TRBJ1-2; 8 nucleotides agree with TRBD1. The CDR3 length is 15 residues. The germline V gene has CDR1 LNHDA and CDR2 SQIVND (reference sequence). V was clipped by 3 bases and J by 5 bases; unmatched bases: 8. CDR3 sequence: CASSILDRERYGYTF. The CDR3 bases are TGTGCCAGTAGTATCCTGGACAGGGAGAGGTATGGCTACACCTTC. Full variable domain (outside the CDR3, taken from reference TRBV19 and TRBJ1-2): DGGITQSPKYLFRKEGQNVTLSCEQNLNHDAMYWYRQDPGQGLRLIYYSQIVNDFQKGDIAEGYSVSREKKESFPLTVTSAQKNPTAFYLCASSILDRERYGYTFGSGTRLTVV.

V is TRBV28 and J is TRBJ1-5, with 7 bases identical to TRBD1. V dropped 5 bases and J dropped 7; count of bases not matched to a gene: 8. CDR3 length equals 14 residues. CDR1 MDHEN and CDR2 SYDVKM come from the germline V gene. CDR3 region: CASSPGQRTQPQHF. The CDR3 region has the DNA TGTGCCAGCAGTCCGGGACAGCGAACCCAGCCCCAGCATTTT. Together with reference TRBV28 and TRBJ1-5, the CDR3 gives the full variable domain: DVKVTQSSRYLVKRTGEKVFLECVQDMDHENMFWYRQDPGLGLRLIYFSYDVKMKEKGDIPEGYSVSREKKERFSLILESASTNQTSMYLCASSPGQRTQPQHFGDGTRLSIL.